A selection of T cell receptor beta chains follows, all from one sample in a study of blood T cells in healthy people across ages. Via MiXCR, TCRdb re-called the 5' RACE reads, giving one row per CDR3 protein. The sample has some 1.5 million distinct CDR3 sequences, about 45% seen once; the top ten hold over 3.5%. The source material was blood. The receptors originated from a woman under 30 in good health. The CDR3 runs from the conserved cysteine through the conserved F or W. A D gene is named only where the DNA matches it firmly. Clone sizes are given selectively: once, few, many, or a class where the clone is expanded.

TRBV7-9	-	TRBJ1-1	-	CASSFPEAFF	TGTGCCAGCAGCTTCCCTGAAGCTTTCTTT
TRBV12-3/TRBV12-4	-	TRBJ2-7	many	CASSLRTYEQYF	TGTGCCAGCAGTTTAAGGACCTACGAGCAGTACTTC
TRBV20-1	-	TRBJ1-1	-	CSARRERQAANTEAFF	TGCAGTGCTAGAAGGGAACGACAGGCAGCGAACACTGAAGCTTTCTTT
TRBV7-2	-	TRBJ2-5	few	CASSFSGGLYQETQYF	TGTGCCAGCAGCTTTTCCGGGGGCCTGTACCAAGAGACCCAGTACTTC
TRBV20-1	TRBD1	TRBJ1-5	-	CSARGQGYSNQPQHF	TGCAGTGCTAGGGGACAGGGGTATAGCAATCAGCCCCAGCATTTT
TRBV29-1	TRBD1	TRBJ2-3	-	CSVVQGASTDTQYF	TGCAGCGTAGTTCAGGGGGCTAGCACAGATACGCAGTATTTT
TRBV6-1	-	TRBJ2-7	few	CASSGPSGRGFEQYF	TGTGCCAGCAGTGGACCCTCAGGCCGTGGATTCGAGCAGTACTTC
TRBV7-9	-	TRBJ2-5	few	CASSPPWEPETQYF	TGTGCCAGCAGCCCACCATGGGAGCCGGAGACCCAGTACTTC
TRBV28	TRBD1	TRBJ1-1	-	CACSSTGSTEAFF	TGTGCCTGCAGCTCGACAGGGAGCACTGAAGCTTTCTTT
TRBV30	-	TRBJ1-2	-	CAWSVRSPDRGYTF	TGTGCCTGGAGTGTACGGTCTCCAGACAGGGGCTACACCTTC
TRBV20-1	-	TRBJ2-5	-	CSARDPDSVRETQYF	TGCAGTGCTAGAGACCCCGACAGTGTCCGAGAGACCCAGTACTTC
TRBV15	-	TRBJ2-7	-	CATSREGSVTYEQYF	TGTGCCACCAGCAGAGAGGGTAGCGTCACCTACGAGCAGTACTTC
TRBV4-1	TRBD2	TRBJ2-2	-	CASSQPGGSRGNTGELFF	TGCGCCAGCAGCCAACCCGGGGGGTCCCGAGGGAACACCGGGGAGCTGTTTTTT
TRBV20-1	-	TRBJ1-5	-	CSARDRRAQPQHF	TGCAGTGCTAGAGATCGCAGGGCCCAGCCCCAGCATTTT
TRBV6-5	-	TRBJ2-2	-	CASSYSEWRTNTGELFF	TGTGCCAGCAGTTACTCGGAGTGGAGAACGAACACCGGGGAGCTGTTTTTT
TRBV6-6	-	TRBJ1-2	-	CASSARGGPNYGYTF	TGTGCCAGCAGTGCCCGGGGCGGGCCAAACTATGGCTACACCTTC
TRBV7-8	-	TRBJ2-5	-	CASSLVVKGETQYF	TGTGCCAGCAGCTTAGTAGTGAAGGGGGAGACCCAGTACTTC
TRBV27	TRBD1	TRBJ1-2	few	CASRRNPGQGAGYGYTF	TGTGCCAGCAGACGGAACCCGGGACAGGGGGCAGGGTATGGCTACACCTTC
TRBV12-3/TRBV12-4	TRBD1	TRBJ1-5	-	CASSPTGAVPQHF	TGTGCCAGCAGTCCGACAGGGGCGGTGCCCCAGCATTTT
TRBV7-2	TRBD2	TRBJ2-1	-	CASSSQRESYNEQFF	TGTGCCAGCAGCTCGCAGCGGGAGAGTTATAATGAGCAGTTCTTC
TRBV20-1	-	TRBJ2-1	-	CSARDRGGIGSNEQFF	TGCAGTGCTAGAGATCGCGGCGGGATAGGGTCTAATGAGCAGTTCTTC
TRBV20-1	TRBD2	TRBJ2-3	-	CSARAWTSGTQYF	TGCAGTGCTAGAGCCTGGACTAGCGGTACGCAGTATTTT
TRBV13	-	TRBJ2-2	-	CASSRGHNTGELFF	TGTGCCAGCAGCCGGGGACACAACACCGGGGAGCTGTTTTTT
TRBV12-3/TRBV12-4	TRBD2	TRBJ2-3	few	CASTISGSWDTQYF	TGTGCCAGCACCATTAGCGGGAGCTGGGATACGCAGTATTTT
TRBV2	TRBD1	TRBJ1-5	-	CASRDRGGDQPQHF	TGTGCCAGCAGGGACAGGGGGGGGGATCAGCCCCAGCATTTT
TRBV2	-	TRBJ2-3	-	CASSEAGTIVEDTQYF	TGTGCCAGCAGTGAAGCCGGGACAATAGTAGAAGATACGCAGTATTTT
TRBV7-2	-	TRBJ1-3	-	CASSSQGPLRNTIYF	TGTGCCAGCAGCTCCCAGGGTCCCCTGCGAAACACCATATATTTT
TRBV12-3/TRBV12-4	-	TRBJ1-2	few	CASSFLRVPNYGYTF	TGTGCCAGCAGCTTTCTCAGAGTCCCGAACTATGGCTACACCTTC
TRBV7-2	-	TRBJ1-6	-	CASSFPGGTYNSPLHF	TGTGCCAGCAGCTTCCCCGGGGGGACCTATAATTCACCCCTCCACTTT
TRBV20-1	-	TRBJ2-1	few	CSASPLAGSSYNEQFF	TGCAGTGCTAGCCCACTTGCGGGAAGCTCCTACAATGAGCAGTTCTTC
TRBV5-5	-	TRBJ1-2	-	CASSFFSAGNYGYTF	TGTGCCAGCAGCTTTTTCTCGGCAGGGAACTATGGCTACACCTTC
TRBV20-1	-	TRBJ2-7	few	CSVNIPPYEQYF	TGCAGTGTTAACATCCCTCCCTACGAGCAGTACTTC
TRBV27	-	TRBJ2-1	many	CASSPSGSYNEQFF	TGTGCCAGCAGTCCCAGCGGCTCCTACAATGAGCAGTTCTTC
TRBV15	-	TRBJ2-7	-	CATSRDSGEQYF	TGTGCCACCAGCAGAGATAGTGGCGAGCAGTACTTC
TRBV24-1	TRBD2	TRBJ2-1	-	CATSDPTSGTYNEQFF	TGTGCCACCAGTGATCCGACTAGCGGTACCTACAATGAGCAGTTCTTC
TRBV20-1	-	TRBJ2-5	many	CSARSGETQYF	TGCAGTGCTAGATCCGGAGAGACCCAGTACTTC